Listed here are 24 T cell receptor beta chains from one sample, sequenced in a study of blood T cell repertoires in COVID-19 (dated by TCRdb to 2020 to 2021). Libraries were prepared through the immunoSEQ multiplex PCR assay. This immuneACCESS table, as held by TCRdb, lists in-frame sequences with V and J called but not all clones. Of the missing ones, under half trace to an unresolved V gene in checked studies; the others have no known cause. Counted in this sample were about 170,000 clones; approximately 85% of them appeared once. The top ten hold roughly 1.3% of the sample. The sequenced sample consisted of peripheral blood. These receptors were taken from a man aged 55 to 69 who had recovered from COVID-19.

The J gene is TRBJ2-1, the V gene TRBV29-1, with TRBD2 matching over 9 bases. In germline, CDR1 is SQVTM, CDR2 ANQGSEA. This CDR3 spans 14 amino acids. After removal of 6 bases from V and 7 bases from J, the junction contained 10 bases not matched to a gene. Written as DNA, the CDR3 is TGCAGCGTGGTTCGGCGGGGGGGCCGGAATGAGCAGTTCTTC. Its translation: CSVVRRGGRNEQFF.

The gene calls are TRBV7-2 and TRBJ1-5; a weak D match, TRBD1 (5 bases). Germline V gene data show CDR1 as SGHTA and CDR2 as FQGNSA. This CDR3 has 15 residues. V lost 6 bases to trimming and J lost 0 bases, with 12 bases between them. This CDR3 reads CASSPGRASNQPQHF. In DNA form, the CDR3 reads TGTGCCAGCAGTCCAGGGAGGGCTAGCAATCAGCCCCAGCATTTT.

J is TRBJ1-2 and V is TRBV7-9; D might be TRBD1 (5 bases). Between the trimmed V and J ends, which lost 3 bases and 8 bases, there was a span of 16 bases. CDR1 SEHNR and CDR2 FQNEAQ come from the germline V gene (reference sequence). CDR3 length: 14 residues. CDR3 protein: CASSFAGLQGGYTF. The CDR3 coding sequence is TGTGCCAGCAGCTTCGCAGGGTTACAAGGGGGCTACACCTTC.

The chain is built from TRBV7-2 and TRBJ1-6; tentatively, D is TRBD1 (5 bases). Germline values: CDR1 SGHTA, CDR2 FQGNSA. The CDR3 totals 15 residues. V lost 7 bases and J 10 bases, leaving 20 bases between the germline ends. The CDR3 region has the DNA TGTGCCAGCACCTATTCCCCAGGGCCGAACTCACCCCTCCACTTT. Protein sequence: CASTYSPGPNSPLHF.

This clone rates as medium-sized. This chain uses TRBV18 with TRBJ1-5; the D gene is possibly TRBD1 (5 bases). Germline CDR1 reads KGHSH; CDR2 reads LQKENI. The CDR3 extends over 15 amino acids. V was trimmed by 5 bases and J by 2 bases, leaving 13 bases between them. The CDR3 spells CASSGAGVGNQPQHF. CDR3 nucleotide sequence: TGTGCCAGCTCAGGGGCGGGGGTTGGCAATCAGCCCCAGCATTTT.

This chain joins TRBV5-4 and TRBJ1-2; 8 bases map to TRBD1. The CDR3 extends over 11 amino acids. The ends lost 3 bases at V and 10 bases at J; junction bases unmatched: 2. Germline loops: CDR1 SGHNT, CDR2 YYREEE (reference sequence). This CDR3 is CASSSDRDYTF. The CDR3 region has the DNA TGTGCCAGCAGCTCGGACAGGGACTACACCTTC.

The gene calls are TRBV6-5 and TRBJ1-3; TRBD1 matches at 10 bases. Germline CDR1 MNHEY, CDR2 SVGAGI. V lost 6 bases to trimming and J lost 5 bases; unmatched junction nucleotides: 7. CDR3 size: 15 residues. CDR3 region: CASRTTGGGRNTIYF. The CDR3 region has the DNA TGTGCCAGCAGGACGACAGGGGGCGGGAGAAACACCATATATTTT.

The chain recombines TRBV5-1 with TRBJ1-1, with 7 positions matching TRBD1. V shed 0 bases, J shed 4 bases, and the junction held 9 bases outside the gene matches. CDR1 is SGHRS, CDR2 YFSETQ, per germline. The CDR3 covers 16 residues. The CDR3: CASSLAGVTGATEAFF. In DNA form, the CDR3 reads TGCGCCAGCAGCTTGGCCGGGGTCACAGGGGCCACTGAAGCTTTCTTT.

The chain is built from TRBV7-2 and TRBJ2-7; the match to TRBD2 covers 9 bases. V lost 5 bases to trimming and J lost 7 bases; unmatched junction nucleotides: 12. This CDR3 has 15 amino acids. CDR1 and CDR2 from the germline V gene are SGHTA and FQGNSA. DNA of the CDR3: TGTGCCAGCAGCACGCGACTAGCGGCGGGGGATGAGCAGTACTTC. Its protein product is CASSTRLAAGDEQYF.

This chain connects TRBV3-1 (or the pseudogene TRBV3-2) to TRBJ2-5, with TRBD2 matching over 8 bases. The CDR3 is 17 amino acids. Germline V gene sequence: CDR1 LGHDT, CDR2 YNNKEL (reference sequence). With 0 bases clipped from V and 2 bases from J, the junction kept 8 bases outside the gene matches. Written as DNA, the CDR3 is TGTGCCAGCAGCCAAGAATCGAGGCGGGGGGTTCAAGAGACCCAGTACTTC. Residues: CASSQESRRGVQETQYF.

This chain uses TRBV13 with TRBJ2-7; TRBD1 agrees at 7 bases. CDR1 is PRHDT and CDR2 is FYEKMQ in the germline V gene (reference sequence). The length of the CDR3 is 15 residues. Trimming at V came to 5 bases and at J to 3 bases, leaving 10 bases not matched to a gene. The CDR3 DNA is TGTGCCAGCAGCCCACAGCCGGGGACAGACTACGAGCAGTACTTC. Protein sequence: CASSPQPGTDYEQYF.

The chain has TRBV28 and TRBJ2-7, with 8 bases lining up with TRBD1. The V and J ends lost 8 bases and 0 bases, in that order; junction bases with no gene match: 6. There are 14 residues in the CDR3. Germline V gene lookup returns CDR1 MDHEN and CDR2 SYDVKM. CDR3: CASGRQGSSYEQYF. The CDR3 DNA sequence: TGTGCCAGCGGGCGACAGGGGAGCTCCTACGAGCAGTACTTC.

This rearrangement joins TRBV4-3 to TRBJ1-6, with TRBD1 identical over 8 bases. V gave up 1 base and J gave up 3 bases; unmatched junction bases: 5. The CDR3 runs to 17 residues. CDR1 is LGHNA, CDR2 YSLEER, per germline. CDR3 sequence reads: CASSQAAGGNYNSPLHF. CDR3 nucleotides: TGCGCCAGCAGCCAAGCGGCAGGGGGCAACTATAATTCACCCCTCCACTTT.

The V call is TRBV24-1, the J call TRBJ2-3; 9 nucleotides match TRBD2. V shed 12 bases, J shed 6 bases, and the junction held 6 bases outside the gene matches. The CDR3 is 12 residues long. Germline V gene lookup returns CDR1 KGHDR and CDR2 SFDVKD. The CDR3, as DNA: TGTGCCGTGAGGACTAGCGAGGATACGCAGTATTTT. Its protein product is CAVRTSEDTQYF.

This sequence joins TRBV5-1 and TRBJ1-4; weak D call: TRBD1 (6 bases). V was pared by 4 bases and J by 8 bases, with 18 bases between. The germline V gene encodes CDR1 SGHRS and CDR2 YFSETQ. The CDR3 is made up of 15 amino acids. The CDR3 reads CASSAFRGSGEKLFF. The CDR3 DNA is TGCGCCAGCAGCGCCTTCAGGGGATCTGGAGAAAAACTGTTTTTT.

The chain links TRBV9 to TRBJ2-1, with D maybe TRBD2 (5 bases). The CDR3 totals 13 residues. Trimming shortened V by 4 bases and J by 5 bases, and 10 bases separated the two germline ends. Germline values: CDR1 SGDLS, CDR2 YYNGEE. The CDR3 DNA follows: TGTGCCAGCAGCCCGGACTGGGACAATGAGCAGTTCTTC. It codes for CASSPDWDNEQFF.

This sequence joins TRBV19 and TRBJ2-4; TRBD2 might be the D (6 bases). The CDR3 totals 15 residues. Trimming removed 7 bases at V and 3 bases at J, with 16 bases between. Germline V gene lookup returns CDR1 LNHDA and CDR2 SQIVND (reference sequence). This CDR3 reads CASMGETGVKNIQYF. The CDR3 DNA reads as TGTGCCAGTATGGGGGAGACGGGGGTCAAAAACATTCAGTACTTC.

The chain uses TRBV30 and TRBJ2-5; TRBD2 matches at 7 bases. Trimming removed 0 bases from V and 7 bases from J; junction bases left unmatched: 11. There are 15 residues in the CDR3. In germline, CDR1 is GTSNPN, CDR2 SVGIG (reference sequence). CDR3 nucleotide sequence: TGTGCCTGGAGTGTCGGGACTGGACTAGTTGGGACCCAGTACTTC. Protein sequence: CAWSVGTGLVGTQYF.

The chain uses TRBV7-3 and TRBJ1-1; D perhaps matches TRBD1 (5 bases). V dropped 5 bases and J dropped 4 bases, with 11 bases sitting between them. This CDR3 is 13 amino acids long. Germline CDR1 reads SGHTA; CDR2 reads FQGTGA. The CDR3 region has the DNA TGTGCCAGCAGCCCCGGGCAGGGCACTGAAGCTTTCTTT. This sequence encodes CASSPGQGTEAFF.

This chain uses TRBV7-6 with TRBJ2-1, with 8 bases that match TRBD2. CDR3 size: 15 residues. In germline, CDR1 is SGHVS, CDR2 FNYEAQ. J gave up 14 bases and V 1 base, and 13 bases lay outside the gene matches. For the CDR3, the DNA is TGTGCCAGCAGCTTAGAGGGACGAGTCGGGGGGGTTGAGTTCTTC. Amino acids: CASSLEGRVGGVEFF.

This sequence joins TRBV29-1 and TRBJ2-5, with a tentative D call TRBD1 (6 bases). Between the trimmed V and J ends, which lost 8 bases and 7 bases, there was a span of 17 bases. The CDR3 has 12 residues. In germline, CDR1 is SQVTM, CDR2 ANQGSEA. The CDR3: CSLGQTGGTQYF. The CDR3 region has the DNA TGCAGCCTTGGACAGACAGGTGGGACCCAGTACTTC.

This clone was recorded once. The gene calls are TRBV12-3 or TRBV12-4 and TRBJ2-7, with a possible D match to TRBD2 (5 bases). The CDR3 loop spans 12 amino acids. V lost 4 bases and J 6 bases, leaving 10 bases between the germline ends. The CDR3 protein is CASSSLEAEQYF. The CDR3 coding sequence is TGTGCCAGCAGTTCACTGGAGGCCGAGCAGTACTTC.

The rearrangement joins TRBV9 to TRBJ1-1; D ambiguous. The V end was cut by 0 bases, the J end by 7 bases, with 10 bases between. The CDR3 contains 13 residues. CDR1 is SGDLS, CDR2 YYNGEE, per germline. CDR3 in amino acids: CASSVAGSNEAFF. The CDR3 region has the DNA TGTGCCAGCAGCGTAGCGGGGAGCAATGAAGCTTTCTTT.

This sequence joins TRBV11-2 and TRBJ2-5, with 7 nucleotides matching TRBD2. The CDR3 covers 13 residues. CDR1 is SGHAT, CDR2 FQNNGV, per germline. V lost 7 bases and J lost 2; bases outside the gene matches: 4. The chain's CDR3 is CASTRTRQETQYF. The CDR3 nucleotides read TGTGCCAGCACCAGGACTAGACAAGAGACCCAGTACTTC.